This T cell receptor (beta chain) was sequenced for a study of CD8 T cells in Susac syndrome. There are 15 residues in the CDR3. Germline V gene lookup returns CDR1 GTSNPN and CDR2 SVGIG (reference sequence). V gave up 6 bases and J gave up 0 bases; unmatched junction bases: 5. Random hexamers were used to reverse transcribe 0.5 to 1 ug of RNA. TCRdb itself ran the immunoSEQ multiplex PCR reads through MiXCR, one entry per CDR3 protein. The data hold hundreds of thousands of distinct CDR3 sequences, with approximately 95% observed a single time. The TCR was taken from a human donor with multiple sclerosis. The chain joins TRBV30 to TRBJ2-6; TRBD1 aligns across 7 bases. Sequenced input: CD4+ T cells from PBMCs. CDR3 DNA sequence: TGTGCCTGCTCACAGGGGAGCTCTGGGGCCAACGTCCTGACTTTC. It codes for CACSQGSSGANVLTF. Supplemented by reference TRBV30 and TRBJ2-6, the full variable domain reads SQTIHQWPATLVQPVGSPLSLECTVEGTSNPNLYWYRQAAGRGLQLLFYSVGIGQISSEVPQNLSASRPQDRQFILSSKKLLLSDSGFYLCACSQGSSGANVLTFGAGSRLTVL.